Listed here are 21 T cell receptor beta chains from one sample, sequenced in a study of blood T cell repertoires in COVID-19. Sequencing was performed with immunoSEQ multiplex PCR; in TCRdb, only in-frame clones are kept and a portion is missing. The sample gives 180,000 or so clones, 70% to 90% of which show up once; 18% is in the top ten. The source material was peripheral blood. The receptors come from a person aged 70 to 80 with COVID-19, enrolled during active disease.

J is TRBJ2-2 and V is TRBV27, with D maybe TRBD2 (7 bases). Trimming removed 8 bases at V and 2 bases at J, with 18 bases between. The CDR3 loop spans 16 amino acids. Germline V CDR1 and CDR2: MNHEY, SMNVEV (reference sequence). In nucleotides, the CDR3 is TGTGCCAGCCTGAGCCTCGGGGGGCCAAACACCGGGGAGCTGTTTTTT. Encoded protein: CASLSLGGPNTGELFF.

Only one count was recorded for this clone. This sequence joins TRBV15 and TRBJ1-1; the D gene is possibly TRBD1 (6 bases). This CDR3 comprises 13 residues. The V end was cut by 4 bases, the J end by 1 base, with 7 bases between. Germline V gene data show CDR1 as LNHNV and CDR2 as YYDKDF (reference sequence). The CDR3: CATSMTGNTEAFF. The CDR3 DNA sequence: TGTGCCACCAGCATGACAGGGAACACTGAAGCTTTCTTT.

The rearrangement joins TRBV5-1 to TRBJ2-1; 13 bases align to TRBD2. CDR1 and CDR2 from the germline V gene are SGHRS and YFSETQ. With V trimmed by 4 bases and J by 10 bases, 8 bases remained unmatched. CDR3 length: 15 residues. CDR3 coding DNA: TGCGCCAGCAGCCCAGGACTAGCGGGAGAAGGCGAGCAGTTCTTC. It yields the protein CASSPGLAGEGEQFF. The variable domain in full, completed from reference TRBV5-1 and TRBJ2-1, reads KAGVTQTPRYLIKTRGQQVTLSCSPISGHRSVSWYQQTPGQGLQFLFEYFSETQRNKGNFPGRFSGRQFSNSRSEMNVSTLELGDSALYLCASSPGLAGEGEQFFGPGTRLTVL.

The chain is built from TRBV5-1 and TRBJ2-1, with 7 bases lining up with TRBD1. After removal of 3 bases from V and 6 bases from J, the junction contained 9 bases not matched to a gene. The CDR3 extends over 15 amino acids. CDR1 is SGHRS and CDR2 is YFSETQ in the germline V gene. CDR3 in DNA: TGCGCCAGCAGCTCGAGACAGGGAGTGGCCAATGAGCAGTTCTTC. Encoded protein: CASSSRQGVANEQFF.

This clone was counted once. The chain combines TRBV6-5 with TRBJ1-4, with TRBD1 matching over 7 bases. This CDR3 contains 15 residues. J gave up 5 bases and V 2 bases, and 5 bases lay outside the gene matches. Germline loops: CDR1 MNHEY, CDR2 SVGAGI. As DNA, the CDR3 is TGTGCCAGCAGTTACGAGGGACAGATAAATGAAAAACTGTTTTTT. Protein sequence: CASSYEGQINEKLFF.

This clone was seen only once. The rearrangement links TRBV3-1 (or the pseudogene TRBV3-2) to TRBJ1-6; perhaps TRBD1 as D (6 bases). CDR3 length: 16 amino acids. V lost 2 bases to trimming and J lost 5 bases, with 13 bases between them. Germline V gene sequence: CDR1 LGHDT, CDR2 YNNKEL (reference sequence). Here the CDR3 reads CASSQFPGQDNSPLHF. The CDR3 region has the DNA TGTGCCAGCAGCCAATTCCCGGGACAAGATAATTCACCCCTCCACTTT.

Here the CDR3 reads CASRGLAGETQYF. CDR3 DNA: TGTGCCAGCAGGGGACTAGCGGGAGAGACCCAGTACTTC. The chain links TRBV2 to TRBJ2-5; TRBD2 matches 12 bases. Germline trimming cut 6 bases from V and 4 bases from J; bases unmatched to any gene: 0. The germline gives CDR1 SNHLY, CDR2 FYNNEI. The CDR3 loop spans 13 amino acids.

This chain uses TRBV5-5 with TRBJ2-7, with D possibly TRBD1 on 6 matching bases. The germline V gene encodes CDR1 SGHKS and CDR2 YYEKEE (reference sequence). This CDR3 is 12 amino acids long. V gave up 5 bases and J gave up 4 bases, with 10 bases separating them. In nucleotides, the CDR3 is TGTGCCAGCAGTTCACAGGGATACGAGCAGTACTTC. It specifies CASSSQGYEQYF.

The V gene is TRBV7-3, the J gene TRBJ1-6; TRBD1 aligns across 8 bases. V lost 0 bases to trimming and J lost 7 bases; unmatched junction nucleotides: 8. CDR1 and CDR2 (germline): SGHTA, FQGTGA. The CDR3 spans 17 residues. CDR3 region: CASSLTGTGTANSPLHF. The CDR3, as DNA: TGTGCCAGCAGCTTAACGGGGACAGGCACCGCCAATTCACCCCTCCACTTT.

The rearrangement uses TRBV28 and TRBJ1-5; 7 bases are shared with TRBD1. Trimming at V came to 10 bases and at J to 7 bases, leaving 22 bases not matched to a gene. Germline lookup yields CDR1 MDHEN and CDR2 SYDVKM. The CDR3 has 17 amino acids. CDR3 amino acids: CATVSFFWDSEIQPQHF. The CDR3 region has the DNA TGTGCCACCGTTTCGTTTTTTTGGGACAGCGAAATACAGCCCCAGCATTTT.

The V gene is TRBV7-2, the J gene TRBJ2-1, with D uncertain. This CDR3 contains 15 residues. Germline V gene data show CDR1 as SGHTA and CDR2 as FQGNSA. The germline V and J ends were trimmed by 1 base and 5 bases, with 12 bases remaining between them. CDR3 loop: CASSLVGPTNNEQFF. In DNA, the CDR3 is TGTGCCAGCAGCTTAGTGGGTCCCACTAACAATGAGCAGTTCTTC. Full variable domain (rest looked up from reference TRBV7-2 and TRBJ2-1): GAGVSQSPSNKVTEKGKDVELRCDPISGHTALYWYRQSLGQGLEFLIYFQGNSAPDKSGLPSDRFSAERTGGSVSTLTIQRTQQEDSAVYLCASSLVGPTNNEQFFGPGTRLTVL.

CDR3 nucleotides: TGTGCCAGCAGCCGGGACTTTCGCGAGTATTTT. Protein sequence: CASSRDFREYF. V and J are TRBV25-1 and TRBJ2-3; D perhaps matches TRBD2 (6 bases). From germline, CDR1 is MGHDK and CDR2 SYGVNS. This CDR3 contains 11 residues. The V end was cut by 6 bases, the J end by 13 bases, with 14 bases between.

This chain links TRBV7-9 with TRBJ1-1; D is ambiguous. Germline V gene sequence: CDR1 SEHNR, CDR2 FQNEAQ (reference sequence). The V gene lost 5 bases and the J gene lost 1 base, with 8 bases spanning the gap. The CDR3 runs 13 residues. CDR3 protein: CASSRTANTEAFF. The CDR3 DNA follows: TGTGCCAGCAGCAGAACAGCGAACACTGAAGCTTTCTTT.

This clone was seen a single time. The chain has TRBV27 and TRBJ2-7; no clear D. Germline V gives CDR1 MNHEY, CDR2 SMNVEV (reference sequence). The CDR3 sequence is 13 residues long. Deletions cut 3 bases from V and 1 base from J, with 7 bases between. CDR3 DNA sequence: TGTGCCAGCAGTTTTTACGGTTCCTACGAGCAGTACTTC. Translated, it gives CASSFYGSYEQYF.

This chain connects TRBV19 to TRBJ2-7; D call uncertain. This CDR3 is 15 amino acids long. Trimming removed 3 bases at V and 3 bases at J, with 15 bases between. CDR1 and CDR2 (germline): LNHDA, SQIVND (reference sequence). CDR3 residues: CASSMNDGGRYEQYF. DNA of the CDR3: TGTGCCAGTAGTATGAATGATGGTGGGCGCTACGAGCAGTACTTC.

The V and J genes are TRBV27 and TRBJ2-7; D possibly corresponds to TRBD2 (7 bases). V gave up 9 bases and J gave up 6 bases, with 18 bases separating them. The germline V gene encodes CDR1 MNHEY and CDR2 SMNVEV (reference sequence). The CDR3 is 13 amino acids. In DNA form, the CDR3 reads TGTGCCAGTACCTCTTCAGGGGAGGGCGAGCAGTACTTC. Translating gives CASTSSGEGEQYF.

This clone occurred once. CDR3 sequence: CASSSSERSTDTQYF. The CDR3 DNA reads as TGTGCCAGCAGCTCCTCAGAGCGGTCCACAGATACGCAGTATTTT. The chain employs TRBV11-2 and TRBJ2-3; a possible D gene is TRBD2 (5 bases). CDR3 length: 15 residues. Germline assignment: CDR1 SGHAT and CDR2 FQNNGV. V lost 4 bases, J lost 2 bases, and 13 bases lay in between.

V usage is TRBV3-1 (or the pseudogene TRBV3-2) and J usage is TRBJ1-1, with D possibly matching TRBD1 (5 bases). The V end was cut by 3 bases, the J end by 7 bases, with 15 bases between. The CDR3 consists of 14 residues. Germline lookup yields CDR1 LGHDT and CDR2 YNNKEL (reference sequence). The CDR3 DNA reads TGTGCCAGCAGCCACCATGGGGCGCGGGGTGAAGCTTTCTTT. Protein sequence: CASSHHGARGEAFF.

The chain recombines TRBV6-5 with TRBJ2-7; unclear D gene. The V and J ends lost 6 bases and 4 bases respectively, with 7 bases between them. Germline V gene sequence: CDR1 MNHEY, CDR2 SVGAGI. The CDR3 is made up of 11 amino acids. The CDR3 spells CASSFAYEQYF. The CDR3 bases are TGTGCCAGCAGCTTCGCGTACGAGCAGTACTTC.

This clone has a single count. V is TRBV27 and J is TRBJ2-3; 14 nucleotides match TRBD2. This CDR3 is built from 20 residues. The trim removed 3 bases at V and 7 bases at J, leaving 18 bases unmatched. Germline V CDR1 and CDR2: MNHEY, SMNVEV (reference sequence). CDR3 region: CASSLYETSGRADREHTQYF. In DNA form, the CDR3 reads TGTGCCAGCAGTTTGTACGAGACTAGCGGGAGGGCCGATCGAGAGCATACGCAGTATTTT.

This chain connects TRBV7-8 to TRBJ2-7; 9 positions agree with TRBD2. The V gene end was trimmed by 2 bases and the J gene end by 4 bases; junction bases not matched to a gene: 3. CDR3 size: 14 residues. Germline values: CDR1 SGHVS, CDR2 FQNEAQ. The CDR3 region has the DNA TGTGCCAGCAGCTTATTTACTAGCGGGTACGAGCAGTACTTC. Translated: CASSLFTSGYEQYF.